This T cell receptor beta chain stems from a study of T cells after yellow fever vaccination. TCRdb redid the calling of the 5' RACE reads with MiXCR, one entry per CDR3 protein. The table has roughly 400,000 distinct CDR3 sequences, over 15% seen once; the top ten hold about a sixth. From germline, CDR1 is SGHKS and CDR2 YYEKEE (reference sequence). This CDR3 has 15 amino acids. V lost 2 bases and J lost 3; bases outside the gene matches: 7. The source material was PBMCs, sampled before the yellow fever booster vaccination. V usage is TRBV5-5 and J usage is TRBJ2-7, with 8 bases fitting TRBD1. This receptor was identified in a man aged 18 to 30 who received the YFV17D yellow fever vaccine. The CDR3 coding sequence is TGTGCCAGCAGCTTATACGGGACAGGAGTCTACGAGCAGTACTTC. Translation gives CASSLYGTGVYEQYF.